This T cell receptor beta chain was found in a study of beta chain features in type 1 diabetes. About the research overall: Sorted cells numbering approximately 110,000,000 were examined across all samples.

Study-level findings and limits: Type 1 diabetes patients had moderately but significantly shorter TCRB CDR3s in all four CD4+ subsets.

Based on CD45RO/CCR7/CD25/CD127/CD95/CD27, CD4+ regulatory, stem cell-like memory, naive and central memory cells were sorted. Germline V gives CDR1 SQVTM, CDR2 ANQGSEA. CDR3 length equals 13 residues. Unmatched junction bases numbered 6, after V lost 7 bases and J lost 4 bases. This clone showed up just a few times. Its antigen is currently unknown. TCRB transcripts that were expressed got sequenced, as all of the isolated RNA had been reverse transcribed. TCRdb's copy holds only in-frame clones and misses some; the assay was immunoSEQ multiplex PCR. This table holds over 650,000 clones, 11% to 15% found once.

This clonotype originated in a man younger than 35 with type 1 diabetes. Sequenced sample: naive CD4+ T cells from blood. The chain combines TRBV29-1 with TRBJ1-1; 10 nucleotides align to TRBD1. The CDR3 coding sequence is TGCAGCGGGGACAGGGGTTTCACCACTGAAGCTTTCTTT. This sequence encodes CSGDRGFTTEAFF.